The following is a TCR beta chain sequence with its context. Its antigen is undetermined. Other DNA sequences in this specimen translate into the identical CDR3. Germline trimming cut 3 bases from V and 4 bases from J; bases unmatched to any gene: 5. The CDR3 length is 15 residues. Germline V gene data show CDR1 as SGHRS and CDR2 as YFSETQ. Profiled with immunoSEQ multiplex PCR; TCRdb holds only in-frame clones, not every one. The sample lists about 40,000 clones, around 86% occurring once. These data are taken from a study of OX40 agonist ivuxolimab in advanced cancers. Whole-study results and caveats: Expansion of clones was among the lowest in partial responders at 0.1-3.0 mg/kg. Antigen specificity remained undetermined for the expanded peripheral T cells. By week 6 at 0.1 to 3.0 mg/kg, blood CD4+ and CD8+ T cells had expanded clonally.

The gene calls are TRBV5-1 and TRBJ2-5, with TRBD1 identical over 11 bases. The sequence derives from an adult with an advanced solid tumor such as melanoma, head and neck, liver or kidney cancer. Sequences were derived from CD4+ or CD8+ T cells sorted from blood, sampled in a trial of the OX40 agonist ivuxolimab. DNA of the CDR3: TGCGCCAGCAGCTCCGGACAGGGGGCTCGAGAGACCCAGTACTTC. Translation gives CASSSGQGARETQYF.